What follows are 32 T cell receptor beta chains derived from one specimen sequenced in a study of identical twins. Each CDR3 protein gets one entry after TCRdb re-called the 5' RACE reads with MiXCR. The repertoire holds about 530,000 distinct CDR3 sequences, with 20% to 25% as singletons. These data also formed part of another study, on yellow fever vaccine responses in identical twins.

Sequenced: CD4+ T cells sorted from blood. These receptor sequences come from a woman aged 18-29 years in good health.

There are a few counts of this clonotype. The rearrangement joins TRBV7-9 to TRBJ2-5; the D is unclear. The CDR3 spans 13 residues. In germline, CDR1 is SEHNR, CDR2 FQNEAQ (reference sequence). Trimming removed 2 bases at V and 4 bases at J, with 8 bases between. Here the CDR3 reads CASSLPQVETQYF. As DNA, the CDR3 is TGTGCCAGCAGCTTACCCCAGGTAGAGACCCAGTACTTC.

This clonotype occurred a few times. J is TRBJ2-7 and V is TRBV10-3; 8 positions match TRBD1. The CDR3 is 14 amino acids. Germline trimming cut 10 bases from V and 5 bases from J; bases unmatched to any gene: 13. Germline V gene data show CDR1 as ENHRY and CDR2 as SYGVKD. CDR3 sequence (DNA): TGTGCCACCGCCGGCTCACAGGGGGTCAACGAGCAGTACGTC. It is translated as CATAGSQGVNEQYV.

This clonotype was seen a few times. CDR3 residues: CASSLFGQGGMDSYNEQFF. The CDR3 DNA reads TGCGCCAGCAGCTTGTTCGGACAGGGGGGCATGGACTCCTACAATGAGCAGTTCTTC. This chain uses TRBV5-1 with TRBJ2-1; 10 bases align to TRBD1. Germline lookup yields CDR1 SGHRS and CDR2 YFSETQ. The V gene end was trimmed by 1 base and the J gene end by 0 bases; junction bases not matched to a gene: 10. The CDR3 consists of 19 residues.

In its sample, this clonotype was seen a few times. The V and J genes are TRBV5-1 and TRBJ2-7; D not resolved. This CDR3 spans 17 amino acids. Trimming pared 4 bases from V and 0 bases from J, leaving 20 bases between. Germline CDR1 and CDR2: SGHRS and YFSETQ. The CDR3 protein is CASSETHKAPLSYEQYF. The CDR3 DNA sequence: TGCGCCAGCAGCGAAACTCATAAAGCCCCTCTCTCCTACGAGCAGTACTTC. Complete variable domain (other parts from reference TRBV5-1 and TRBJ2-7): KAGVTQTPRYLIKTRGQQVTLSCSPISGHRSVSWYQQTPGQGLQFLFEYFSETQRNKGNFPGRFSGRQFSNSRSEMNVSTLELGDSALYLCASSETHKAPLSYEQYFGPGTRLTVT.

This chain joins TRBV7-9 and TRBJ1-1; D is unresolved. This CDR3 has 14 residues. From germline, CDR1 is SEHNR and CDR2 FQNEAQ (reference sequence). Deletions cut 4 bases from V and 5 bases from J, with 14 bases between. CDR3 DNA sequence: TGTGCCAGCAGCTCCTGGGATAGGCGGACTGAAGCTTTCTTT. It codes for CASSSWDRRTEAFF.

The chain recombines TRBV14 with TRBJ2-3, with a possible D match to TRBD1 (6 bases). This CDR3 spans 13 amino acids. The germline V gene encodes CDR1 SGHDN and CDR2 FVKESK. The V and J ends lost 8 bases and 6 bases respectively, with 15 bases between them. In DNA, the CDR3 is TGTGCCAGCGGACAACTAAGGGGGGATACGCAGTATTTT. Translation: CASGQLRGDTQYF.

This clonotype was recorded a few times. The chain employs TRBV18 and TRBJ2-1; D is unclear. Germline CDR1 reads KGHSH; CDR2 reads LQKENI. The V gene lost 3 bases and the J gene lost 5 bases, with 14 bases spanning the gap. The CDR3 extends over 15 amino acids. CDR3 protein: CASSPSPIGDNEQFF. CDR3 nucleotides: TGTGCCAGCTCACCGTCCCCAATAGGCGACAATGAGCAGTTCTTC.

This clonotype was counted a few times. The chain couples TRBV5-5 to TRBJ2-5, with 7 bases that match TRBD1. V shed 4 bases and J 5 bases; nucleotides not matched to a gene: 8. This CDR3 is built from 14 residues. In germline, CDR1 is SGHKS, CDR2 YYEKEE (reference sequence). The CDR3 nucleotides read TGTGCCAGCAGCATACGGACAGGACCTGAGACCCAGTACTTC. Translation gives CASSIRTGPETQYF.

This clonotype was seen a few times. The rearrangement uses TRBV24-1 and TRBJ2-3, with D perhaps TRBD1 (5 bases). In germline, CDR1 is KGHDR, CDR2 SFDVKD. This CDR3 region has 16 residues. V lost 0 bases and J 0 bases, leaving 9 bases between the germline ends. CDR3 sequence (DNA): TGTGCCACCAGTGATTTGCTAGGGGTCAGCACAGATACGCAGTATTTT. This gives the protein CATSDLLGVSTDTQYF.

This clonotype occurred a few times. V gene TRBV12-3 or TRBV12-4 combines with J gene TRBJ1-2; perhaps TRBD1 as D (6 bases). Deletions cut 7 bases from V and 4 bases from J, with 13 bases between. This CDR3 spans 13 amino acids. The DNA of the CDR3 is TGTGCCAGCATTAAGGACAGTAGCTATGGCTACACCTTC. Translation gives CASIKDSSYGYTF.

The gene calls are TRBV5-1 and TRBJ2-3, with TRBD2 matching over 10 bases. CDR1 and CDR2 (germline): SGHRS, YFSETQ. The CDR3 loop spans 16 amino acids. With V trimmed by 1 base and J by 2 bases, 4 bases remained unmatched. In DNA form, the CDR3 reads TGCGCCAGCAGCTTGATACTAGCGGGGAACACAGATACGCAGTATTTT. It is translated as CASSLILAGNTDTQYF.

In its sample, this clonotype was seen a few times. The DNA for the CDR3 is TGTGCCAGCGGGAGGGACAAACAAGAGACCCAGTACTTC. Its translation is CASGRDKQETQYF. V gene TRBV15 combines with J gene TRBJ2-5; 9 bases match TRBD2. J gave up 2 bases and V 10 bases, and 5 bases lay outside the gene matches. Germline V gene data show CDR1 as LNHNV and CDR2 as YYDKDF (reference sequence). The CDR3 runs to 13 residues.

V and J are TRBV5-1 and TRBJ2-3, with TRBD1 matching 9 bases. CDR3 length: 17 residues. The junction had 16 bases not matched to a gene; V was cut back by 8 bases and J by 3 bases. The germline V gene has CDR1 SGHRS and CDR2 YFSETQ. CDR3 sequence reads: CASKMTAGTGTTDTQYF. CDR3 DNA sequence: TGCGCCAGTAAAATGACTGCAGGGACAGGGACGACAGATACGCAGTATTTT.

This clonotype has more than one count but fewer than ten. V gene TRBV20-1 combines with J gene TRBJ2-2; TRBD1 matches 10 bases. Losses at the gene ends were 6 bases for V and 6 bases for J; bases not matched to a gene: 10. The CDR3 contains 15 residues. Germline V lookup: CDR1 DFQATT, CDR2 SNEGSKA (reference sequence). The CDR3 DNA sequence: TGCAGTGCAAGTAGACAGGGGGCCCAGCCCGGGGAGCTGTTTTTT. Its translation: CSASRQGAQPGELFF.

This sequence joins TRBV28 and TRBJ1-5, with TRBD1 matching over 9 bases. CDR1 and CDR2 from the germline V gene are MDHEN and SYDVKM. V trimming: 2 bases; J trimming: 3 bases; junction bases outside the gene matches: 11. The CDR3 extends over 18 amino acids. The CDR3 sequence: CASSLIIWDRASNQPQHF. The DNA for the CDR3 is TGTGCCAGCAGTTTAATAATTTGGGACAGGGCCTCCAATCAGCCCCAGCATTTT.

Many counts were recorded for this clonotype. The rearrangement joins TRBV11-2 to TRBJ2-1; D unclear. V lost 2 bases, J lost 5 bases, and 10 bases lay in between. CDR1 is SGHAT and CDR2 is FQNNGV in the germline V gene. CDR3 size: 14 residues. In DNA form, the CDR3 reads TGTGCCAGCAGCTTATTGGGCGTAAACAATGAGCAGTTCTTC. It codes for CASSLLGVNNEQFF.

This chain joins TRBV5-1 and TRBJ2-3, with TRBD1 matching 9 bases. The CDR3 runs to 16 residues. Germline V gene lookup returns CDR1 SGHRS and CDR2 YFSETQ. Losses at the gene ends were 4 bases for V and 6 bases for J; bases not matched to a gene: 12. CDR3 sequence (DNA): TGCGCCAGCAGCCCCGGGACAGGGCCCAGCGTGGATACGCAGTATTTT. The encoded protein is CASSPGTGPSVDTQYF.

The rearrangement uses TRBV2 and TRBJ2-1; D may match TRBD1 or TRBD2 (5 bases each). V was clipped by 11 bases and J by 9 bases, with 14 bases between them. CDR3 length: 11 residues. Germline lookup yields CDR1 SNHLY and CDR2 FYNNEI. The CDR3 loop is CAVPKGREQFF. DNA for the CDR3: TGTGCCGTCCCTAAGGGACGTGAGCAGTTCTTC.

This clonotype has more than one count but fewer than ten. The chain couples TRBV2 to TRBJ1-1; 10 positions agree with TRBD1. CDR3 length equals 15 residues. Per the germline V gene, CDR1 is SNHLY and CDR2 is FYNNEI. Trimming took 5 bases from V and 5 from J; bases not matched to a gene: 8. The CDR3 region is CASSRGGQGTTEAFF. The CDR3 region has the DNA TGTGCCAGCAGTCGGGGGGGACAGGGGACTACTGAAGCTTTCTTT.

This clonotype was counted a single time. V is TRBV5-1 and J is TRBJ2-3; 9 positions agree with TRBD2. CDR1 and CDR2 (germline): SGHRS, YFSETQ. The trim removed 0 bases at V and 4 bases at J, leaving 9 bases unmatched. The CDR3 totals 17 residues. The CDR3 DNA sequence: TGCGCCAGCAGCTTGGGTAGCGGGGGCCGAGGAGCAGATACGCAGTATTTT. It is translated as CASSLGSGGRGADTQYF.

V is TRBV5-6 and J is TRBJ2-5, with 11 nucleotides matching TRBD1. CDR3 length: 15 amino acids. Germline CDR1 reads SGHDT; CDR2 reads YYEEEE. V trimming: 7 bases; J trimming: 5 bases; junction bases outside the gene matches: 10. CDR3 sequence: CASGPGQGVSETQYF. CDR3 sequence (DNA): TGTGCCAGCGGACCGGGACAGGGGGTATCGGAGACCCAGTACTTC.

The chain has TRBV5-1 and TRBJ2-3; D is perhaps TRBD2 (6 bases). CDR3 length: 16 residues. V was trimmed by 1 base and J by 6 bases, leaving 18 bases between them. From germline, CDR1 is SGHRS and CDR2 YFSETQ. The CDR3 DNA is TGCGCCAGCAGCTTGAGAGTTACGGGAGTGGGGGATACGCAGTATTTT. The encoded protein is CASSLRVTGVGDTQYF.

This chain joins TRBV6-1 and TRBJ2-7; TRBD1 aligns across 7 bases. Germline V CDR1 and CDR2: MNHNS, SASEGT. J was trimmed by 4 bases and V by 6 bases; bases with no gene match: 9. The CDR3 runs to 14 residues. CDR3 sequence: CASSKWDRNYEQYF. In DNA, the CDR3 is TGTGCCAGCAGCAAGTGGGACAGAAATTACGAGCAGTACTTC.

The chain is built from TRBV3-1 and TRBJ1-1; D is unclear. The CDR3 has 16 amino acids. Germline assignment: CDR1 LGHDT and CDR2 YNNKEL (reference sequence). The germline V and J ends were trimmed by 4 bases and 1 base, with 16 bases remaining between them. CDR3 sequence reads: CASSPALRQANTEAFF. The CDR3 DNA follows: TGTGCCAGCAGCCCCGCCTTGCGGCAGGCGAACACTGAAGCTTTCTTT.

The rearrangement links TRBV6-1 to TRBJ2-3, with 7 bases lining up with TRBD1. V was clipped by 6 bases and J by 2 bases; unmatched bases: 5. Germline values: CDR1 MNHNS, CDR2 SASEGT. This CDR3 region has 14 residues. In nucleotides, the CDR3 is TGTGCCAGCAGCCCAACAGGGGACACAGATACGCAGTATTTT. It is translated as CASSPTGDTDTQYF.

The CDR3 here is CASSRAVREKLFF. DNA of the CDR3: TGTGCCAGCAGCCGCGCGGTGCGGGAAAAACTGTTTTTT. The chain has TRBV11-2 and TRBJ1-4; no firm D call. Looked up from germline, CDR1 is SGHAT and CDR2 is FQNNGV. Trimming took off 5 bases at V and 8 bases at J, with 12 bases between the two ends. The length of the CDR3 is 13 residues.

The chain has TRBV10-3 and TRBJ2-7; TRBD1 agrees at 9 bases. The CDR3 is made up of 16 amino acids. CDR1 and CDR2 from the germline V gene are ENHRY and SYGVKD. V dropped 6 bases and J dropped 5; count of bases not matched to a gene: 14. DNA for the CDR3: TGTGCCATCAGCCCAATCCTCACCGGGACAGGGAACGAGCAGTACTTC. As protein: CAISPILTGTGNEQYF.

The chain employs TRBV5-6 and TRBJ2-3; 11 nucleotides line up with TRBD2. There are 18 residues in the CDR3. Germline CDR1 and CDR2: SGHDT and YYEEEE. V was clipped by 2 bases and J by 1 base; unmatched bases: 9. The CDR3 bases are TGTGCCAGCAGCTTAAATAGCGGGGGGGGCTGGGGCACAGATACGCAGTATTTT. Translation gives CASSLNSGGGWGTDTQYF.

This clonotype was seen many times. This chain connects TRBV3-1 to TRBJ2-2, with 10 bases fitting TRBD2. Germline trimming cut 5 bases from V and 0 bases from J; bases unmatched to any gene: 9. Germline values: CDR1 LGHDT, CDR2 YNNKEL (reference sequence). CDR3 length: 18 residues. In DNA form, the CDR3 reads TGTGCCAGCAGCTATAGGACTAGCGGCGTCGCGAACACCGGGGAGCTGTTTTTT. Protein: CASSYRTSGVANTGELFF. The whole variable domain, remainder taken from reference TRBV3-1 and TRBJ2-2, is DTAVSQTPKYLVTQMGNDKSIKCEQNLGHDTMYWYKQDSKKFLKIMFSYNNKELIINETVPNRFSPKSPDKAHLNLHINSLELGDSAVYFCASSYRTSGVANTGELFFGEGSRLTVL.

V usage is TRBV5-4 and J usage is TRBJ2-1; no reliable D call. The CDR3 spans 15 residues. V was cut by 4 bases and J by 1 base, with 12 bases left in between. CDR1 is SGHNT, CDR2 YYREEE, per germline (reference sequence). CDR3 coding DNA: TGTGCCAGCAGCATCGAGCCTATATCCTACAATGAGCAGTTCTTC. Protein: CASSIEPISYNEQFF.

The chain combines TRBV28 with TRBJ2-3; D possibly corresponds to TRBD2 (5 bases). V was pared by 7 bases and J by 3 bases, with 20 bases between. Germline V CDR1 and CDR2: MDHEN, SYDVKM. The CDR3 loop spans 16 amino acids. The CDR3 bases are TGTGCCAGCATCAGCCCCGGGCGGGTTAGTACAGATACGCAGTATTTT. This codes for CASISPGRVSTDTQYF.

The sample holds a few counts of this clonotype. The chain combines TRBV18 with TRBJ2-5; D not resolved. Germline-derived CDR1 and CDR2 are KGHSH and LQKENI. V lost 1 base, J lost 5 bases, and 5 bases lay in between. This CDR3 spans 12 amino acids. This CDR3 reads CASSPRKETQYF. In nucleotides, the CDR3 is TGTGCCAGCTCACCACGTAAGGAGACCCAGTACTTC. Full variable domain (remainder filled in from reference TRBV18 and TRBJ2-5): NAGVMQNPRHLVRRRGQEARLRCSPMKGHSHVYWYRQLPEEGLKFMVYLQKENIIDESGMPKERFSAEFPKEGPSILRIQQVVRGDSAAYFCASSPRKETQYFGPGTRLLVL.